A single sample is the source of the 18 T cell receptor beta chains below, sequenced in a study of T cell responses to AZD1222 COVID-19 vaccine (dated by TCRdb to the early 2020s). Libraries were built with the immunoSEQ multiplex PCR assay. What TCRdb holds here is the immuneACCESS table cut down to in-frame rearrangements. Part of the clones is not present; checked against another copy, under half of the missing clones reflect an unresolved V gene, and the others are unexplained. The sample table contains approximately 120,000 clones; only one count was recorded for about 88% of them. About 15% of the sample belongs to the ten largest clones. The sample's time point label, decoded: baseline before first vaccination. The source was peripheral blood, collected on day 0 of AZD1222 vaccination. These receptors were obtained from an adult in good health.

The V and J genes are TRBV2 and TRBJ1-5; D gene ambiguous. Trimming stripped 1 base from V and 4 bases from J, with 8 bases between. Germline V CDR1 and CDR2: SNHLY, FYNNEI. The CDR3 has 14 residues. The CDR3 DNA reads TGTGCCAGCAGTGAAGACTCGGGGAATCAGCCCCAGCATTTT. Its translation is CASSEDSGNQPQHF.

This rearrangement joins TRBV4-1 to TRBJ1-1; D gene uncertain. The ends were cut back, 1 base at V and 5 bases at J, with 8 bases in the middle. CDR3 length: 13 amino acids. Germline V gene data show CDR1 as MGHRA and CDR2 as YSYEKL. CDR3 sequence: CASSQVAGTEAFF. DNA of the CDR3: TGCGCCAGCAGCCAAGTGGCTGGGACTGAAGCTTTCTTT.

The V gene is TRBV6-2 or TRBV6-3, the J gene TRBJ1-6; D is unresolved. This CDR3 comprises 15 residues. From germline, CDR1 is MNHEY and CDR2 SVGEGT. Trimming cost V 0 bases and J 8 bases, with 11 bases left between them. The CDR3 spells CASSYSRLRDSPLHF. CDR3 nucleotides: TGTGCCAGCAGTTACTCCAGACTTCGCGATTCACCCCTCCACTTT.

The J gene is TRBJ2-3, the V gene TRBV24-1; D gene uncertain. V dropped 0 bases and J dropped 10 bases, with 7 bases sitting between them. CDR1 KGHDR and CDR2 SFDVKD come from the germline V gene. This CDR3 is 12 amino acids long. CDR3 nucleotides: TGTGCCACCAGTGATTTGATTGGCGCGCAGTATTTT. Translating it yields CATSDLIGAQYF.

In this sample, this clone turned up once. The gene calls are TRBV28 and TRBJ2-1; D is unresolved. The CDR3 runs to 14 residues. Per germline, CDR1 MDHEN and CDR2 SYDVKM. V was shortened by 8 bases and J by 1 base, with 12 bases between the two germline ends. CDR3 protein: CASDGPNSYNEQFF. The CDR3 DNA reads TGTGCCAGCGACGGACCGAATTCCTACAATGAGCAGTTCTTC.

This clone has a single count. The rearrangement uses TRBV25-1 and TRBJ1-1; D not certain. V was cut by 7 bases and J by 10 bases, with 16 bases left in between. The CDR3 sequence is 12 residues long. From germline, CDR1 is MGHDK and CDR2 SYGVNS. CDR3 loop: CASTRREGGAFF. CDR3 DNA: TGTGCCAGCACCCGAAGGGAGGGTGGAGCTTTCTTT.

The chain joins TRBV19 to TRBJ1-6, with 7 bases matching TRBD1. Germline values: CDR1 LNHDA, CDR2 SQIVND (reference sequence). With V trimmed by 5 bases and J by 7 bases, 8 bases remained unmatched. This CDR3 is built from 15 residues. CDR3 in DNA: TGTGCCAGTAGTCCTGGTAGGGGGCGGAATTCACCCCTCCACTTT. Translated, it gives CASSPGRGRNSPLHF.

This rearrangement joins TRBV29-1 to TRBJ2-1; 10 nucleotides agree with TRBD2. V was pared by 7 bases and J by 9 bases, with 6 bases of the junction left unmatched. This CDR3 comprises 12 residues. The germline V gene encodes CDR1 SQVTM and CDR2 ANQGSEA. CDR3 amino acids: CSESGRAGEQFF. For the CDR3, the DNA is TGCAGCGAAAGCGGGAGGGCCGGTGAGCAGTTCTTC.

This chain uses TRBV19 with TRBJ1-6; 7 positions match TRBD1. Germline V gene sequence: CDR1 LNHDA, CDR2 SQIVND (reference sequence). With 3 bases clipped from V and 12 bases from J, the junction kept 2 bases outside the gene matches. The CDR3 totals 12 residues. CDR3 amino acids: CASSIPGGPLHF. In DNA form, the CDR3 reads TGTGCCAGTAGTATCCCAGGGGGACCCCTCCACTTT.

The chain is built from TRBV5-1 and TRBJ2-1; TRBD2 agrees at 11 bases. CDR1 and CDR2 (germline): SGHRS, YFSETQ. Trimming removed 3 bases from V and 4 bases from J; junction bases left unmatched: 3. The CDR3 totals 15 residues. The CDR3 loop reads CASSSGLAAYNEQFF. CDR3 nucleotide sequence: TGCGCCAGCAGCTCGGGACTAGCGGCTTACAATGAGCAGTTCTTC.

The chain is built from TRBV5-1 and TRBJ1-4, with 11 positions matching TRBD1. J lost 14 bases, V lost 4 bases, and 19 bases had no gene match. CDR1 and CDR2 (germline): SGHRS, YFSETQ. This CDR3 is built from 17 residues. The CDR3: CASSRAGQGGRKSGLFF. The DNA of the CDR3 is TGCGCCAGCAGCAGAGCGGGACAGGGGGGAAGAAAAAGCGGTCTGTTTTTT.

This clone appeared a single time. V gene TRBV6-2 or TRBV6-3 combines with J gene TRBJ2-5, with 7 bases matching TRBD1. The CDR3 is made up of 14 amino acids. The V gene's germline CDR1 is MNHEY and CDR2 SVGEGT. The V and J ends lost 2 bases and 0 bases, in that order; junction bases with no gene match: 0. This CDR3 reads CASSYQGDQETQYF. The CDR3, as DNA: TGTGCCAGCAGTTACCAGGGGGACCAAGAGACCCAGTACTTC.

For the CDR3, the DNA is TGTGCCAGTAGCGGGAGGGCCGCGAACACCGGGGAGCTGTTTTTT. It encodes CASSGRAANTGELFF. The J gene is TRBJ2-2, the V gene TRBV19; 8 bases match TRBD2. There are 15 residues in the CDR3. Trimming at V came to 6 bases and at J to 0 bases, leaving 3 bases not matched to a gene. Germline V gene lookup returns CDR1 LNHDA and CDR2 SQIVND (reference sequence).

The chain is built from TRBV7-8 and TRBJ2-1; 7 bases map to TRBD1. This CDR3 is built from 14 residues. Germline CDR1 reads SGHVS; CDR2 reads FQNEAQ. V was pared by 2 bases and J by 10 bases, with 8 bases of the junction left unmatched. As DNA, the CDR3 is TGTGCCAGCAGCTTAAGAACAGGGGTACGGGAGCAGTTCTTC. Translating gives CASSLRTGVREQFF.

This chain uses TRBV18 with TRBJ2-3, with D possibly being TRBD2 (5 bases). V gave up 5 bases and J gave up 6 bases, with 12 bases separating them. The CDR3 sequence is 13 residues long. From germline, CDR1 is KGHSH and CDR2 LQKENI. CDR3 amino acids: CASSGLMTDTQYF. Written as DNA, the CDR3 is TGTGCCAGCTCAGGACTCATGACTGATACGCAGTATTTT.

This chain uses TRBV6-5 with TRBJ1-2, with TRBD1 matching over 7 bases. The CDR3 spans 13 residues. V lost 6 bases and J lost 13; bases outside the gene matches: 14. The germline V gene has CDR1 MNHEY and CDR2 SVGAGI. The CDR3 protein is CASSQDRERLVTF. The CDR3 DNA sequence: TGTGCCAGCAGCCAAGACAGGGAGAGGTTAGTCACCTTC.

The rearrangement joins TRBV2 to TRBJ2-5; D not resolved. Germline V gene sequence: CDR1 SNHLY, CDR2 FYNNEI. The CDR3 has 14 residues. Trimming removed 6 bases at V and 3 bases at J, with 14 bases between. The DNA of the CDR3 is TGTGCCAGCAGCCTTCTTGGTGGGAAAGAGACCCAGTACTTC. Encoded protein: CASSLLGGKETQYF. Drawing the rest from reference TRBV2 and TRBJ2-5, the complete variable domain is EPEVTQTPSHQVTQMGQEVILRCVPISNHLYFYWYRQILGQKVEFLVSFYNNEISEKSEIFDDQFSVERPDGSNFTLKIRSTKLEDSAMYFCASSLLGGKETQYFGPGTRLLVL.

The chain carries TRBV25-1 and TRBJ1-2, with D possibly TRBD1 on 5 matching bases. The germline gives CDR1 MGHDK, CDR2 SYGVNS. The CDR3 sequence is 15 residues long. Trimming took off 2 bases at V and 3 bases at J, with 13 bases between the two ends. The CDR3 here is CASSERGKGDYGYTF. CDR3 DNA sequence: TGTGCCAGCAGTGAACGGGGGAAAGGGGACTATGGCTACACCTTC.